The 29 T cell receptor beta chains presented below share a single source sample, sequenced in a study of blood T cell repertoires in COVID-19. The protocol was immunoSEQ multiplex PCR, while the TCRdb copy is restricted to in-frame clones and leaves out a portion. The sample holds about 410,000 clones, roughly 90% seen once. The sample taken for sequencing was peripheral blood. The source is a middle-aged woman with COVID-19, enrolled during active disease.

This clone appeared a single time. The rearrangement joins TRBV19 to TRBJ2-3, with D possibly being TRBD2 (6 bases). Germline-derived CDR1 and CDR2 are LNHDA and SQIVND (reference sequence). V was cut by 3 bases and J by 0 bases, with 10 bases left in between. This CDR3 region has 15 residues. In DNA, the CDR3 is TGTGCCAGTAGTATGTTTAGCGGTAGCACAGATACGCAGTATTTT. Its translation is CASSMFSGSTDTQYF.

V is TRBV25-1 and J is TRBJ1-2; 11 nucleotides agree with TRBD1. The CDR3 is 16 amino acids. Germline-derived CDR1 and CDR2 are MGHDK and SYGVNS. With V trimmed by 3 bases and J by 0 bases, 3 bases remained unmatched. The CDR3 reads CASSDPDRGPNYGYTF. CDR3 DNA: TGTGCCAGCAGTGACCCGGACAGGGGGCCTAACTATGGCTACACCTTC.

The chain recombines TRBV29-1 with TRBJ1-5; TRBD1 is a possible D gene (5 bases). Between the trimmed V and J ends, which lost 1 base and 7 bases, there was a span of 11 bases. Germline V gene sequence: CDR1 SQVTM, CDR2 ANQGSEA. The CDR3 has 13 amino acids. CDR3 residues: CSVEVGLGQPQHF. CDR3 DNA sequence: TGCAGCGTTGAAGTGGGGCTAGGACAGCCCCAGCATTTT.

V gene TRBV9 combines with J gene TRBJ1-2; D might be TRBD1 (5 bases). Germline V gene sequence: CDR1 SGDLS, CDR2 YYNGEE. V was pared by 3 bases and J by 4 bases, with 10 bases between. The CDR3 is 13 residues long. The CDR3 loop reads CASSALTAYGYTF. The CDR3 nucleotides are TGTGCCAGCAGCGCCTTGACAGCCTATGGCTACACCTTC.

The chain is built from TRBV4-3 and TRBJ1-2; D is ambiguous. V dropped 1 base and J dropped 3 bases, with 6 bases sitting between them. The V gene's germline CDR1 is LGHNA and CDR2 YSLEER. The CDR3 extends over 13 amino acids. CDR3 region: CASSQVGDYGYTF. The DNA of the CDR3 is TGCGCCAGCAGCCAAGTCGGTGACTATGGCTACACCTTC.

The genes are TRBV6-4 and TRBJ2-7; 10 bases fit TRBD2. V lost 2 bases and J lost 5; bases outside the gene matches: 6. Looked up from germline, CDR1 is MRHNA and CDR2 is SNTAGT. The CDR3 spans 15 residues. CDR3 DNA: TGTGCCAGCAGTGACATAGCGGGAGGAGTCCACGAGCAGTACTTC. It is translated as CASSDIAGGVHEQYF.

V usage is TRBV4-1 and J usage is TRBJ2-7; D ambiguous. Between the trimmed V and J ends, which lost 0 bases and 2 bases, there was a span of 8 bases. CDR3 size: 14 residues. Germline V CDR1 and CDR2: MGHRA, YSYEKL. CDR3 nucleotide sequence: TGCGCCAGCAGCCAAGAACCTACCGCCTACGAGCAGTACTTC. Amino acid sequence: CASSQEPTAYEQYF.

The chain links TRBV28 to TRBJ1-2; possibly TRBD1 for D (5 bases). CDR1 MDHEN and CDR2 SYDVKM come from the germline V gene. V lost 6 bases, J lost 6 bases, and 11 bases lay in between. This CDR3 region has 12 residues. CDR3 region: CASRGASDGYTF. The CDR3, as DNA: TGTGCCAGCAGAGGGGCCTCAGATGGCTACACCTTC.

The chain is built from TRBV25-1 and TRBJ1-3, with 7 bases matching TRBD1. This CDR3 contains 13 residues. J lost 3 bases, V lost 6 bases, and 2 bases had no gene match. CDR1 MGHDK and CDR2 SYGVNS come from the germline V gene. CDR3 amino acids: CASRDRLGNTIYF. The DNA of the CDR3 is TGTGCCAGCAGGGACAGGCTTGGAAACACCATATATTTT. Drawing the rest from reference TRBV25-1 and TRBJ1-3, the complete variable domain is EADIYQTPRYLVIGTGKKITLECSQTMGHDKMYWYQQDPGMELHLIHYSYGVNSTEKGDLSSESTVSRIRTEHFPLTLESARPSHTSQYLCASRDRLGNTIYFGEGSWLTVV.

The V and J genes are TRBV9 and TRBJ2-1; no firm D call. Germline V gene lookup returns CDR1 SGDLS and CDR2 YYNGEE. Trimming removed 0 bases at V and 7 bases at J, with 8 bases between. The CDR3 runs 13 residues. The DNA of the CDR3 is TGTGCCAGCAGCGTAGGAGGCTGGAATGAGCAGTTCTTC. Translating gives CASSVGGWNEQFF.

The rearrangement links TRBV7-3 to TRBJ2-3; D gene uncertain. V lost 5 bases to trimming and J lost 6 bases, with 15 bases between them. This CDR3 has 14 residues. Germline values: CDR1 SGHTA, CDR2 FQGTGA. This CDR3 reads CASSPGQPRDTQYF. Written as DNA, the CDR3 is TGTGCCAGCAGCCCAGGCCAACCCCGGGATACGCAGTATTTT.

This chain connects TRBV7-6 to TRBJ2-1, with D maybe TRBD1 (5 bases). V dropped 4 bases and J dropped 8 bases, with 21 bases sitting between them. The CDR3 is 16 amino acids. Germline CDR1 is SGHVS and CDR2 is FNYEAQ. This CDR3 reads CASSSEGAHFWYEQFF. CDR3 sequence (DNA): TGTGCCAGCAGCTCGGAAGGGGCCCACTTTTGGTATGAGCAGTTCTTC. Full variable domain (remainder filled in from reference TRBV7-6 and TRBJ2-1): GAGVSQSPRYKVTKRGQDVALRCDPISGHVSLYWYRQALGQGPEFLTYFNYEAQQDKSGLPNDRFSAERPEGSISTLTIQRTEQRDSAMYRCASSSEGAHFWYEQFFGPGTRLTVL.

J is TRBJ2-5 and V is TRBV4-3; 16 nucleotides line up with TRBD2. J gave up 5 bases and V 3 bases, and 3 bases lay outside the gene matches. This CDR3 is built from 16 residues. CDR1 LGHNA and CDR2 YSLEER come from the germline V gene. As DNA, the CDR3 is TGCGCCAGCAGCCAGGGACTAGCGGGGGGGCCTGAGACCCAGTACTTC. Translated: CASSQGLAGGPETQYF.

The chain is built from TRBV5-1 and TRBJ2-6; maybe TRBD1 (6 bases). The CDR3 loop spans 19 amino acids. V was clipped by 0 bases and J by 0 bases, with 16 bases between them. Germline V CDR1 and CDR2: SGHRS, YFSETQ. The CDR3 DNA is TGCGCCAGCAGCTTGGCCTTTCAGGGGCGCGGCTCTGGGGCCAACGTCCTGACTTTC. Its translation is CASSLAFQGRGSGANVLTF.

This chain joins TRBV7-3 and TRBJ2-2; D is unresolved. Germline assignment: CDR1 SGHTA and CDR2 FQGTGA. Trimming stripped 0 bases from V and 0 bases from J, with 5 bases between. The CDR3 has 15 amino acids. CDR3 protein: CASSLTLTNTGELFF. DNA for the CDR3: TGTGCCAGCAGCTTAACACTCACGAACACCGGGGAGCTGTTTTTT.

The rearrangement joins TRBV7-2 to TRBJ1-3; no clear D gene. Germline lookup yields CDR1 SGHTA and CDR2 FQGNSA. The CDR3 sequence is 16 residues long. V was pared by 1 base and J by 2 bases, with 12 bases between. The CDR3: CASSLVGVSAGNTIYF. As DNA, the CDR3 is TGTGCCAGCAGCTTAGTTGGGGTTAGCGCTGGAAACACCATATATTTT.

The chain employs TRBV15 and TRBJ1-3, with TRBD1 matching 8 bases. CDR1 is LNHNV, CDR2 YYDKDF, per germline (reference sequence). V was clipped by 0 bases and J by 4 bases; unmatched bases: 5. This CDR3 spans 16 amino acids. Here the CDR3 DNA reads TGTGCCACCAGCAGAGATCAACAGGGGGTAGGAAACACCATATATTTT. Its protein is CATSRDQQGVGNTIYF.

This clone was observed once. This chain uses TRBV5-8 with TRBJ2-7; D is ambiguous. The CDR3 spans 13 residues. Per germline, CDR1 SGHTS and CDR2 YDEGEE. Trimming pared 1 base from V and 6 bases from J, leaving 11 bases between. CDR3 nucleotide sequence: TGTGCCAGCAGCTTGCCCCTCAGGCTCGAGCAGTACTTC. Translation gives CASSLPLRLEQYF. Together with reference TRBV5-8 and TRBJ2-7, the CDR3 gives the full variable domain: EAGVTQSPTHLIKTRGQQATLRCSPISGHTSVYWYQQALGLGLQFLLWYDEGEERNRGNFPPRFSGRQFPNYSSELNVNALELEDSALYLCASSLPLRLEQYFGPGTRLTVT.

This chain connects TRBV4-1 to TRBJ2-2, with D maybe TRBD1 (6 bases). V dropped 1 base and J dropped 6 bases, with 9 bases sitting between them. Per the germline V gene, CDR1 is MGHRA and CDR2 is YSYEKL. This CDR3 is 14 amino acids long. CDR3 nucleotide sequence: TGCGCCAGCAGCCAAGTCAAGGGGGCCGGGGAGCTGTTTTTT. This translates into CASSQVKGAGELFF.

J is TRBJ1-6 and V is TRBV7-2, with D hard to call. Trimming removed 6 bases at V and 14 bases at J, with 20 bases between. The CDR3 has 14 residues. Per the germline V gene, CDR1 is SGHTA and CDR2 is FQGNSA. CDR3: CASSHDTARSALHF. The DNA for the CDR3 is TGTGCCAGCAGTCACGACACGGCGCGTTCGGCCCTCCACTTT.

The chain combines TRBV7-8 with TRBJ1-2; D perhaps matches TRBD1 (5 bases). The ends were cut back, 6 bases at V and 7 bases at J, with 24 bases in the middle. The germline gives CDR1 SGHVS, CDR2 FQNEAQ. CDR3 length equals 16 residues. CDR3 coding DNA: TGTGCCAGCAGTCCGACGGGAGGGCCAGGGCTTATTGGCTACACCTTC. Protein product: CASSPTGGPGLIGYTF.

V gene TRBV7-6 combines with J gene TRBJ2-1; TRBD2 is a possible D gene (5 bases). CDR3 length equals 16 residues. Trimming removed 5 bases at V and 8 bases at J, with 22 bases between. Germline V CDR1 and CDR2: SGHVS, FNYEAQ. CDR3 sequence: CASSTSGKYPADEQFF. The CDR3 DNA is TGTGCCAGCAGCACCAGCGGTAAATACCCTGCAGATGAGCAGTTCTTC.

J is TRBJ2-1 and V is TRBV27; D remains unclear. The CDR3 totals 13 residues. Germline CDR1 is MNHEY and CDR2 is SMNVEV (reference sequence). Trimming took off 3 bases at V and 9 bases at J, with 12 bases between the two ends. CDR3 in DNA: TGTGCCAGCAGTTTCTACGCGGTGAGTGAGCAGTTCTTC. This sequence encodes CASSFYAVSEQFF.

This chain links TRBV19 with TRBJ1-1; D is unresolved. Germline assignment: CDR1 LNHDA and CDR2 SQIVND (reference sequence). There are 12 residues in the CDR3. V was cut by 4 bases and J by 4 bases, with 7 bases left in between. CDR3 sequence: CASSRGATEAFF. The CDR3, as DNA: TGTGCCAGTAGTAGGGGAGCCACTGAAGCTTTCTTT.

The J gene is TRBJ1-3, the V gene TRBV29-1; D is undetermined. Germline V gene sequence: CDR1 SQVTM, CDR2 ANQGSEA. Trimming left V 0 bases short and J 6 bases short, with 12 bases between. The CDR3 loop spans 14 amino acids. The CDR3 here is CSVEDRAKPNTIYF. CDR3 DNA: TGCAGCGTTGAAGATCGCGCCAAGCCAAACACCATATATTTT.

In nucleotides, the CDR3 is TGTGCCAGCAGCTTAGGGTCAGGCACAGATACGCAGTATTTT. Its translation is CASSLGSGTDTQYF. The chain is built from TRBV7-9 and TRBJ2-3; no definite D call. The CDR3 length is 14 residues. Trimming shortened V by 1 base and J by 1 base, and 6 bases separated the two germline ends. CDR1 is SEHNR and CDR2 is FQNEAQ in the germline V gene (reference sequence).

CDR3 sequence (DNA): TGTGCCACCACTCAGGGCCCTCGGGCAGATACGCAGTATTTT. Translating it yields CATTQGPRADTQYF. The V gene is TRBV5-6, the J gene TRBJ2-3, with a tentative D call TRBD1 (5 bases). V gave up 9 bases and J gave up 4 bases, with 18 bases separating them. Germline V gene data show CDR1 as SGHDT and CDR2 as YYEEEE. There are 14 residues in the CDR3.

This rearrangement joins TRBV29-1 to TRBJ2-7; TRBD1 might be the D (6 bases). The germline CDR1 and CDR2 sequences are SQVTM and ANQGSEA. The length of the CDR3 is 12 residues. Trimming took off 4 bases at V and 0 bases at J, with 7 bases between the two ends. CDR3 DNA: TGCAGCGTTGTGACAGGCTCCTACGAGCAGTACTTC. Translated, it gives CSVVTGSYEQYF.

J is TRBJ2-7 and V is TRBV5-1; 8 bases agree with TRBD2. The CDR3 runs to 14 residues. The V and J ends lost 4 bases and 6 bases, in that order; junction bases with no gene match: 9. Germline values: CDR1 SGHRS, CDR2 YFSETQ. This chain's CDR3 is CASSPGTSGLEQYF. CDR3 DNA sequence: TGCGCCAGCAGCCCCGGGACTAGTGGGCTCGAGCAGTACTTC. Supplemented by reference TRBV5-1 and TRBJ2-7, the full variable domain reads KAGVTQTPRYLIKTRGQQVTLSCSPISGHRSVSWYQQTPGQGLQFLFEYFSETQRNKGNFPGRFSGRQFSNSRSEMNVSTLELGDSALYLCASSPGTSGLEQYFGPGTRLTVT.